The rows below give T cell receptor beta chains drawn from one sample of a study of OX40 agonist ivuxolimab in advanced cancers. Data came from immunoSEQ multiplex PCR; TCRdb stores just in-frame clones and leaves some out. This sample yields 95,000 to 100,000 clones, of which about 80% are seen a single time; about 1.5% belongs to the top ten. Material: CD4+ or CD8+ T cells sorted from blood, obtained in a trial of the OX40 agonist ivuxolimab. These receptors originate from an adult with an advanced solid tumor such as melanoma, head and neck, liver or kidney cancer. The CDR3 runs from the conserved cysteine through the conserved F or W. The D gene is left open where the match is weak. The size of a clone is reported for some rows only, either as once, few or many, or as a class for expanded clones.

TRBV10-3	TRBJ2-1	.	.	CAISEGGGRYNEQFF	TGTGCCATCAGCGAAGGGGGGGGCCGCTACAATGAGCAGTTCTTC
TRBV18	TRBJ1-6	.	.	CASSVGGSSYNSPLHF	TGTGCCAGCTCGGTGGGGGGTAGCTCCTATAATTCACCCCTCCACTTT
TRBV5-4	TRBJ2-5	.	TRBD1	CASRRDRAQETQYF	TGTGCCAGCAGAAGAGACAGGGCACAAGAGACCCAGTACTTC
TRBV7-9	TRBJ1-2	.	.	CASRSSDRPSGYTF	TGTGCCAGCAGGTCAAGCGACCGTCCCTCGGGCTACACCTTC
TRBV4-1	TRBJ2-7	.	TRBD1	CASSQGTGYYEQYF	TGCGCCAGCAGCCAAGGGACAGGGTACTACGAGCAGTACTTC
TRBV30	TRBJ1-5	.	.	CAWSVGTGLKPQHF	TGTGCCTGGAGTGTGGGGACGGGTTTGAAGCCCCAGCATTTT
TRBV2	TRBJ2-7	.	.	CASTRGWNEQYF	TGTGCCAGCACGAGGGGCTGGAACGAGCAGTACTTC
TRBV10-3	TRBJ1-1	.	.	CAIRGEGTNTEAFF	TGTGCCATCAGGGGCGAGGGAACAAACACTGAAGCTTTCTTT
TRBV14	TRBJ2-1	.	TRBD1	CASSQVTGQGQKNEQFF	TGTGCCAGCAGCCAAGTGACCGGACAGGGGCAGAAGAATGAGCAGTTCTTC
TRBV4-1	TRBJ2-1	.	TRBD2	CASSLTSGSQYEQFF	TGCGCCAGCAGCCTTACTAGCGGGAGCCAATATGAGCAGTTCTTC
TRBV6-1	TRBJ1-1	few	.	CASSPTGREAFF	TGTGCCAGCAGTCCCACGGGCAGGGAAGCTTTCTTT
TRBV30	TRBJ1-5	.	TRBD1	CAWSLQGDQPQHF	TGTGCCTGGAGTCTGCAGGGGGATCAGCCCCAGCATTTT
TRBV28	TRBJ1-1	.	TRBD1	CASSGTGGFRAFF	TGTGCCAGCTCCGGGACAGGGGGCTTCAGGGCTTTCTTT
TRBV5-4	TRBJ1-2	.	.	CASSFGQRDYGYTF	TGTGCCAGCAGCTTCGGACAACGAGACTATGGCTACACCTTC
TRBV7-8	TRBJ1-5	.	TRBD1	CASSTLGQVVGKGSNQPQHF	TGTGCCAGCAGCACCCTGGGACAGGTGGTGGGTAAAGGGAGTAATCAGCCCCAGCATTTT
TRBV20-1	TRBJ1-2	.	TRBD1	CSARWDRSYTF	TGCAGTGCTAGATGGGACAGAAGCTACACCTTC
TRBV4-3	TRBJ2-7	.	TRBD1	CASSRGRTGTGYEQYF	TGCGCCAGCAGCCGAGGCCGGACAGGGACCGGCTACGAGCAGTACTTC
TRBV6-5	TRBJ1-3	.	.	CASRWDTRSGNTIYF	TGTGCCAGCAGGTGGGACACCCGCTCTGGAAACACCATATATTTT
TRBV16	TRBJ2-2	.	.	CASSQGTYTGELFF	TGTGCCAGCAGCCAAGGGACCTACACCGGGGAGCTGTTTTTT
TRBV15	TRBJ1-2	few	.	CATSRDLGGYTF	TGTGCCACCAGCAGAGATCTTGGGGGCTACACCTTC
TRBV6-5	TRBJ2-4	.	TRBD1	CASRGGGTGGDIQYF	TGTGCCAGCAGGGGGGGAGGGACAGGGGGCGACATTCAGTACTTC
TRBV18	TRBJ1-1	.	.	CASSLEGGGKLKAFF	TGTGCCAGCTCACTTGAAGGTGGAGGGAAGTTGAAAGCTTTCTTT
TRBV28	TRBJ1-2	.	.	CASTRAGPVYGYTF	TGTGCCAGCACTAGGGCGGGCCCCGTCTATGGCTACACCTTC
TRBV27	TRBJ2-7	.	TRBD2	CASSLSGGEQYF	TGTGCCAGCAGTTTATCGGGGGGGGAGCAGTACTTC
TRBV6-5	TRBJ2-7	.	TRBD1	CASSLLGGSEQYF	TGTGCCAGCAGCCTACTAGGGGGCTCCGAGCAGTACTTC
TRBV28	TRBJ2-1	few	TRBD1	CASRPGTGGNNEQFF	TGTGCCAGCAGGCCCGGGACAGGGGGGAACAATGAGCAGTTCTTC
TRBV5-6	TRBJ1-5	many	.	CASSLRGNNQPQHF	TGTGCCAGCAGCTTGCGGGGGAACAATCAGCCCCAGCATTTT
TRBV5-1	TRBJ2-2	few	TRBD1	CASSRGKGQPNTGELFF	TGCGCCAGCAGCAGGGGGAAGGGACAGCCGAACACCGGGGAGCTGTTTTTT
TRBV28	TRBJ2-7	.	TRBD1	CASSFLKHRGYEQYF	TGTGCCAGCAGTTTTTTGAAGCACAGGGGCTACGAGCAGTACTTC
TRBV4-1	TRBJ2-4	few	.	CASGNVLEAKNIQYF	TGCGCCAGCGGAAATGTACTGGAGGCCAAAAACATTCAGTACTTC
TRBV7-9	TRBJ1-2	.	.	CASSLSSNYGYTF	TGTGCCAGCAGCTTATCCAGCAACTATGGCTACACCTTC
TRBV5-4	TRBJ1-2	.	.	CASRQTTGVGRDGYTF	TGTGCCAGCAGACAGACGACAGGCGTAGGGAGGGATGGCTACACCTTC
TRBV19	TRBJ2-7	once	.	CASSIAVRNEQYF	TGTGCCAGTAGTATTGCAGTTCGGAACGAGCAGTACTTC
TRBV5-4	TRBJ2-2	.	.	CAILTNTGELFF	TGTGCCATTTTGACGAACACCGGGGAGCTGTTTTTT
TRBV7-2	TRBJ1-1	.	.	CASSAFQAEAFF	TGTGCCAGCAGCGCCTTTCAAGCTGAAGCTTTCTTT
TRBV29-1	TRBJ2-7	once	.	CSVDRWQQGSSYEQYF	TGCAGCGTTGATAGGTGGCAGCAGGGTAGCTCCTACGAGCAGTACTTC
TRBV18	TRBJ2-5	.	.	CASSSLLVGQPYQETQYF	TGTGCCAGCTCAAGTTTATTAGTAGGACAGCCATACCAAGAGACCCAGTACTTC
TRBV7-6	TRBJ1-4	.	TRBD1	CATRAGQGKPNEKLFF	TGTGCCACCAGGGCCGGACAGGGTAAACCAAATGAAAAACTGTTTTTT
TRBV6-5	TRBJ2-1	.	TRBD1	CASSYRSTGMINEQFF	TGTGCCAGCAGTTACCGTTCGACAGGGATGATCAATGAGCAGTTCTTC
TRBV19	TRBJ1-2	.	.	CASRPGPAYGYTF	TGTGCCAGTAGGCCAGGGCCGGCCTATGGCTACACCTTC
TRBV7-2	TRBJ1-2	.	.	CASSPEVLGGANYGYTF	TGTGCCAGCAGCCCAGAGGTCTTGGGCGGTGCTAACTATGGCTACACCTTC
TRBV2	TRBJ1-4	.	TRBD1	CASSGDHGTGVEKLFF	TGTGCCAGCAGTGGGGACCACGGGACAGGGGTTGAAAAACTGTTTTTT
TRBV7-8	TRBJ1-1	.	.	CASSLVIGTEAFF	TGTGCCAGCAGCTTAGTAATCGGCACTGAAGCTTTCTTT
TRBV5-1	TRBJ2-6	.	TRBD1	CASSFKGTGSGANVLTF	TGCGCCAGCAGCTTTAAAGGGACAGGGTCTGGGGCCAACGTCCTGACTTTC
TRBV25-1	TRBJ1-2	once	TRBD1	CASSEYSGTVYGYTF	TGTGCCAGCAGTGAATATTCCGGGACAGTCTATGGCTACACCTTC
TRBV27	TRBJ2-1	.	TRBD2	CASTRLAGGSNEQFF	TGTGCCAGCACCCGACTAGCGGGAGGATCCAATGAGCAGTTCTTC
TRBV7-6	TRBJ2-5	.	TRBD1	CASSSTGVAETQYF	TGTGCCAGCAGCTCTACAGGGGTTGCGGAGACCCAGTACTTC
TRBV19	TRBJ2-2	.	.	CASSSRDGNTGELFF	TGTGCCAGTAGTTCCCGGGACGGGAACACCGGGGAGCTGTTTTTT
TRBV28	TRBJ1-6	few	.	CASSLSGDNSPLHF	TGTGCCAGCAGTTTGTCCGGGGATAATTCACCCCTCCACTTT
TRBV20-1	TRBJ2-5	.	.	CSAADSQTQYF	TGCAGTGCTGCGGACAGCCAGACCCAGTACTTC
TRBV7-2	TRBJ2-3	once	.	CASSLGVGTDTQYF	TGTGCCAGCAGCTTAGGGGTGGGCACAGATACGCAGTATTTT
TRBV28	TRBJ1-2	.	TRBD1	CASFTGARIDYGYTF	TGTGCCAGCTTCACAGGGGCTCGTATAGACTATGGCTACACCTTC
TRBV19	TRBJ1-1	.	.	CASRDRNTEAFF	TGTGCCAGTAGAGACAGGAACACTGAAGCTTTCTTT
TRBV6-1	TRBJ2-1	few	TRBD2	CASRILAGGNNEQFF	TGTGCCAGCAGGATACTAGCGGGGGGAAACAATGAGCAGTTCTTC